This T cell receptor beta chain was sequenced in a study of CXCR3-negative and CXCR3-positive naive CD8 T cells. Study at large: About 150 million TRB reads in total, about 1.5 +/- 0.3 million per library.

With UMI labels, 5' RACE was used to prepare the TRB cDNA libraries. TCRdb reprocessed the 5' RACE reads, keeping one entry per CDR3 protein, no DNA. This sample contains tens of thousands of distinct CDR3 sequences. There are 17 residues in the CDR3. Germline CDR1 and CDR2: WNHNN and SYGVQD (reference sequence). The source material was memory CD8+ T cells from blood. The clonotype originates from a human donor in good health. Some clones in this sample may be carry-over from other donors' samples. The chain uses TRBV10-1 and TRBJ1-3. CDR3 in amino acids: CASSEKCRLSPGNTIYF.